A single sample gave rise to the 10 T cell receptor beta chains below, sequenced in a study of T cell clonality in common variable immunodeficiency. The method was immunoSEQ multiplex PCR; TCRdb's version includes in-frame clones alone and lacks a portion of them. The sample was found to contain tens of thousands of clones, and every one recurs. Sequences were obtained from peripheral blood mononuclear cells. Source of these receptors: a person between 18 and 75 years old in good health.

Only a few counts were recorded for this clone. The CDR3 end is not reached by the read, which stops 3 residues before it; the germline J gene fills it in. Different DNA sequences within this sample yield the same CDR3. The rearrangement uses TRBV18 and TRBJ2-5, with 7 bases identical to TRBD1. The V and J ends lost 3 bases and 5 bases, in that order; junction bases with no gene match: 6. Germline CDR1 is KGHSH and CDR2 is LQKENI. The CDR3 covers 14 residues. CDR3 region: CASSPPGQVETQYF. CDR3 DNA (partial): TGTGCCAGCTCACCGCCTGGACAGGTGGAGACC.

The sample holds many counts of this clone. The read comes to an end 3 residues before the CDR3 does, leaving the germline J gene to fill in the end. The chain couples TRBV20-1 to TRBJ2-7; 8 nucleotides match TRBD1. Per the germline V gene, CDR1 is DFQATT and CDR2 is SNEGSKA (reference sequence). The CDR3 totals 14 residues. V shed 3 bases and J 0 bases; nucleotides not matched to a gene: 4. CDR3 amino acids: CSASGQGFSYEQYF. CDR3 DNA, as far as it was read: TGCAGTGCTAGTGGACAGGGCTTCTCCTACGAG.

This clone was seen repeatedly, ten times or more. The CDR3 end falls 3 residues outside the read, so it is completed with the germline J gene. The chain uses TRBV20-1 and TRBJ2-7; D gene uncertain. Germline V gene sequence: CDR1 DFQATT, CDR2 SNEGSKA (reference sequence). CDR3 length equals 13 residues. V was cut by 2 bases and J by 0 bases, with 8 bases left in between. This CDR3 is CSARQESSYEQYF. Incomplete CDR3 DNA: TGCAGTGCTAGACAGGAGAGCTCCTACGAG.

This CDR3 reads CASSLNPTADNSPLFF. CDR3 bases read: TGTGCCAGCAGCTTAAATCCGACCGCGGATAATTCACCA. V usage is TRBV7-3 and J usage is TRBJ1-4; the D is unclear. The CDR3 extends 3 residues past the end of the read, so its final part is completed from the germline J gene. Germline V CDR1 and CDR2: SGHTA, FQGTGA. The CDR3 contains 16 residues. The whole variable domain, remainder taken from reference TRBV7-3 and TRBJ1-4, is GAGVSQTPSNKVTEKGKYVELRCDPISGHTALYWYRQSLGQGPEFLIYFQGTGAADDSGLPNDRFFAVRPEGSVSTLKIQRTERGDSAVYLCASSLNPTADNSPLFFGSGTQLSVL.

This clone was found a few times. The read ends 3 residues shy of where the CDR3 ends; the end is completed using the germline J gene. This chain links TRBV20-1 with TRBJ2-7, with 8 positions matching TRBD2. Germline-derived CDR1 and CDR2 are DFQATT and SNEGSKA (reference sequence). Unmatched junction bases numbered 1, after V lost 3 bases and J lost 0 bases. The CDR3 runs 13 residues. The part of the CDR3 DNA that was read is TGCAGTGCTAGCGGGGGGGACTCCTACGAG. It encodes CSASGGDSYE. The entire CDR3 is CSASGGDSYEQYF.

This clone was seen repeatedly, ten times or more. The CDR3 DNA, read in part, is TGCGGAAGCATCTTCCATAGCAATCAGCCC. Its protein is CGSIFHSNQP. The complete CDR3 protein is CGSIFHSNQPQHF. The rearrangement uses TRBV10-1 and TRBJ1-5; D remains unclear. Sequencing ends 3 residues short of the CDR3 end; the germline J gene provides the rest. Germline V gives CDR1 WNHNN, CDR2 SYGVQD (reference sequence). The length of the CDR3 is 13 residues.

Notes on this clone: The read comes to an end 3 residues before the CDR3 does, leaving the germline J gene to fill in the end. The chain carries TRBV20-1 and TRBJ2-7, with 7 positions matching TRBD1. The CDR3 is 12 amino acids. Unmatched junction bases numbered 5, after V lost 6 bases and J lost 3 bases. Germline V gene lookup returns CDR1 DFQATT and CDR2 SNEGSKA (reference sequence). CDR3 DNA (partial): TGCAGTGCGAGACAGGGCTTCTACGAG. Its translation: CSARQGFYE. In full, the CDR3 is CSARQGFYEQYF.

This clone was picked up many times. Read sequence stops 3 residues before the CDR3 end, and the germline J gene provides the missing end. The rearrangement uses TRBV6-2 or TRBV6-3 and TRBJ1-2; possibly TRBD1 for D (5 bases). This CDR3 contains 14 residues. V lost 10 bases to trimming and J lost 0 bases, with 15 bases between them. Germline lookup yields CDR1 MNHEY and CDR2 SVGEGT. The chain's CDR3 is CAIGRQGANYGYTF. The sequenced part of the CDR3 DNA is TGTGCCATCGGGCGGCAGGGCGCTAACTATGGC.

This clone was detected ten times or more. A junction end diverges from the germline sequence, so it may reflect a read error. The CDR3 end falls 3 residues outside the read, so it is completed with the germline J gene. The chain combines TRBV30 with TRBJ2-3, with TRBD2 as a possible D gene (6 bases). Germline V CDR1 and CDR2: GTSNPN, SVGIG (reference sequence). The CDR3 sequence is 12 residues long. The sequenced part of the CDR3 DNA is TGTGTCTGGAGTCTACTAGCTGATACG. Translated: CVWSLLADT. The CDR3 reads in full as CVWSLLADTQYF.

This clone was counted many times. The read stops 3 residues short of the end of the CDR3; the missing end is completed from the germline J gene. The chain couples TRBV5-1 to TRBJ2-3; tentative D call: TRBD2 (6 bases). The CDR3 is 15 amino acids. The ends were cut back, 0 bases at V and 4 bases at J, with 12 bases in the middle. Germline CDR1 is SGHRS and CDR2 is YFSETQ. The CDR3 sequence is CASSLGGESPDTQYF. The CDR3 bases that were read are TGCGCCAGCAGCTTGGGGGGGGAGAGCCCAGATACG.